These 23 T cell receptor beta chains were sequenced from one sample in a study of shared T cell receptors in the human thymus. Clones were sequenced by immunoSEQ multiplex PCR, and TCRdb holds only the in-frame ones, with some missing. The table includes 700,000 or so clones, 75% to 90% detected once. These same data were also listed under a study on human thymus T cells.

The sequenced sample was thymocytes. The receptors were gathered from a girl in the first two years of life with a congenital heart defect.

This chain joins TRBV19 and TRBJ2-1; 8 bases line up with TRBD1. The CDR3 extends over 14 amino acids. V lost 1 base and J lost 6; bases outside the gene matches: 2. The germline V gene encodes CDR1 LNHDA and CDR2 SQIVND (reference sequence). CDR3 protein: CASSIGTGTNEQFF. The CDR3 coding sequence is TGTGCCAGTAGTATAGGGACAGGGACCAATGAGCAGTTCTTC.

Only one count was recorded for this clone. The V gene is TRBV7-2, the J gene TRBJ1-1, with D perhaps matching TRBD1 (6 bases). Trimming stripped 0 bases from V and 5 bases from J, with 10 bases between. The CDR3 sequence is 14 residues long. CDR1 SGHTA and CDR2 FQGNSA come from the germline V gene. The CDR3: CASSLAPRGTEAFF. CDR3 bases: TGTGCCAGCAGCTTAGCCCCAAGGGGGACTGAAGCTTTCTTT.

The chain links TRBV5-6 to TRBJ2-5; TRBD1 matches 9 bases. This CDR3 has 15 residues. Trimming took 4 bases from V and 4 from J; bases not matched to a gene: 8. Germline CDR1 reads SGHDT; CDR2 reads YYEEEE. The DNA for the CDR3 is TGTGCCAGCAGCACTGGGACAGGGAGGGTAGAGACCCAGTACTTC. Translated: CASSTGTGRVETQYF.

The chain combines TRBV28 with TRBJ1-3; D possibly corresponds to TRBD1 (6 bases). The V end lost 3 bases, the J end lost 3 bases, and 15 bases lay between the germline ends. Germline loops: CDR1 MDHEN, CDR2 SYDVKM. The CDR3 is 16 residues long. DNA of the CDR3: TGTGCCAGCAGTTTTGTCAGGGGTGGAATTGGAAACACCATATATTTT. Its protein product is CASSFVRGGIGNTIYF.

The V and J genes are TRBV10-3 and TRBJ1-5; D is uncertain. Deletions cut 6 bases from V and 2 bases from J, with 14 bases between. Germline V gene data show CDR1 as ENHRY and CDR2 as SYGVKD. The CDR3 loop spans 15 amino acids. Here the CDR3 DNA reads TGTGCCATCAGCCCCACGCACGGGTGCAATCAGCCCCAGCATTTT. It codes for CAISPTHGCNQPQHF.

The V gene is TRBV7-9, the J gene TRBJ1-4, with 7 bases lining up with TRBD1. The germline V gene encodes CDR1 SEHNR and CDR2 FQNEAQ (reference sequence). With 5 bases clipped from V and 3 bases from J, the junction kept 6 bases outside the gene matches. CDR3 length equals 15 residues. CDR3 sequence (DNA): TGTGCCAGCAGCGAAGGGGGCCGAGCTAATGAAAAACTGTTTTTT. Translated: CASSEGGRANEKLFF.

The chain combines TRBV27 with TRBJ1-2; D gene unclear. Trimming pared 3 bases from V and 4 bases from J, leaving 15 bases between. Germline-derived CDR1 and CDR2 are MNHEY and SMNVEV (reference sequence). CDR3 size: 15 residues. The CDR3 nucleotides read TGTGCCAGCAGTTTGAGCGGCCCGAGGCCCTATGGCTACACCTTC. This translates into CASSLSGPRPYGYTF.

The rearrangement links TRBV5-6 to TRBJ1-6; possibly TRBD1 for D (5 bases). Germline V lookup: CDR1 SGHDT, CDR2 YYEEEE. The V and J ends lost 4 bases and 9 bases respectively, with 14 bases between them. The CDR3 runs 14 residues. This CDR3 reads CASSLPRGVSPLHF. CDR3 DNA: TGTGCCAGCAGCCTCCCACGGGGGGTTTCACCCCTCCACTTT.

This chain links TRBV29-1 with TRBJ2-3; D may be TRBD1 (6 bases). V shed 4 bases and J shed 8 bases, with 19 bases lying between them. CDR1 and CDR2 (germline): SQVTM, ANQGSEA. The CDR3 is made up of 14 amino acids. The chain's CDR3 is CSVAVSGERGTQYF. The CDR3 DNA sequence: TGCAGCGTTGCGGTGTCAGGGGAGAGGGGTACGCAGTATTTT.

V gene TRBV5-4 combines with J gene TRBJ2-1, with unresolved D. The CDR3 has 16 residues. Looked up from germline, CDR1 is SGHNT and CDR2 is YYREEE (reference sequence). V shed 0 bases and J shed 0 bases, with 10 bases lying between them. CDR3 nucleotide sequence: TGTGCCAGCAGCTTGGGCGGCAGAAGCTCCTACAATGAGCAGTTCTTC. Protein product: CASSLGGRSSYNEQFF.

V is TRBV5-4 and J is TRBJ2-2, with D unresolved. CDR1 SGHNT and CDR2 YYREEE come from the germline V gene (reference sequence). V lost 4 bases to trimming and J lost 9 bases, with 13 bases between them. The CDR3 spans 13 residues. The CDR3 region is CASSPRNSWELFF. The CDR3 nucleotides are TGTGCCAGCAGCCCGAGAAACTCTTGGGAGCTGTTTTTT.

This clone turned up a few times. This CDR3 reads CASSPTPRMRNTEAFF. The CDR3 DNA sequence: TGTGCCAGCAGCCCAACCCCTCGAATGAGGAACACTGAAGCTTTCTTT. This chain joins TRBV27 and TRBJ1-1; no firm D call. V gave up 6 bases and J gave up 1 base, with 18 bases separating them. Per germline, CDR1 MNHEY and CDR2 SMNVEV (reference sequence). This CDR3 has 16 residues.

This clone was seen only once. This CDR3 reads CASRKRDRSYEQYF. Here the CDR3 DNA reads TGTGCCAGCAGGAAACGGGACAGGTCTTACGAGCAGTACTTC. This chain connects TRBV6-5 to TRBJ2-7, with 8 positions matching TRBD1. The CDR3 loop spans 14 amino acids. Losses at the gene ends were 6 bases for V and 4 bases for J; bases not matched to a gene: 8. Looked up from germline, CDR1 is MNHEY and CDR2 is SVGAGI.

The gene calls are TRBV23-1 and TRBJ1-2; 9 bases fit TRBD1. TRBV23-1 is recorded as an ORF, its role being uncertain. V shed 3 bases and J 4 bases; nucleotides not matched to a gene: 12. There are 17 residues in the CDR3. The CDR3 sequence: CASSHSGQGGVGYGYTF. In DNA form, the CDR3 reads TGCGCCAGCAGTCACTCGGGACAGGGAGGCGTTGGCTATGGCTACACCTTC.

The rearrangement links TRBV4-3 to TRBJ2-1, with 12 bases that match TRBD2. This CDR3 spans 18 amino acids. V was clipped by 1 base and J by 0 bases; unmatched bases: 4. CDR1 LGHNA and CDR2 YSLEER come from the germline V gene. The CDR3 coding sequence is TGCGCCAGCAGCCAAGGGACTAGCGGGGAGAGCTCCTACAATGAGCAGTTCTTC. Encoded protein: CASSQGTSGESSYNEQFF.

This clone is a singleton in its sample. Here the CDR3 DNA reads TGCGCCAGCAGCTTGGTTCTGGGACAGAGCTACGAGCAGTACTTC. Translated, it gives CASSLVLGQSYEQYF. The chain combines TRBV5-1 with TRBJ2-7; 7 nucleotides line up with TRBD1. This CDR3 region has 15 residues. V dropped 0 bases and J dropped 3; count of bases not matched to a gene: 6. The germline V gene has CDR1 SGHRS and CDR2 YFSETQ.

The rearrangement joins TRBV27 to TRBJ1-1; the D gene is possibly TRBD1 (5 bases). This CDR3 comprises 15 residues. Trimming cost V 5 bases and J 1 base, with 14 bases left between them. The germline V gene has CDR1 MNHEY and CDR2 SMNVEV (reference sequence). The DNA for the CDR3 is TGTGCCAGCAGTCCTATAGGGGTAGAGAACACTGAAGCTTTCTTT. Its translation is CASSPIGVENTEAFF.

This rearrangement joins TRBV4-1 to TRBJ2-5, with D perhaps TRBD1 (5 bases). The DNA end lines up better with TRBJ2-7; the J call may be wrong. Germline lookup yields CDR1 MGHRA and CDR2 YSYEKL. This CDR3 comprises 20 residues. In DNA, the CDR3 is TGCGCCAGCAGCCAAGGCCCGAAGGACGCCGGGCAGGGCCCCCTCTACGAGCAGTACTTC. It is translated as CASSQGPKDAGQGPLYEQYF.

The V gene is TRBV11-2, the J gene TRBJ2-7, with 7 nucleotides matching TRBD1. The length of the CDR3 is 16 residues. The junction had 11 bases not matched to a gene; V was cut back by 4 bases and J by 2 bases. Germline-derived CDR1 and CDR2 are SGHAT and FQNNGV. The CDR3 region has the DNA TGTGCCAGCAGCTACCCGACAGGGCGTTTAACCTACGAGCAGTACTTC. Translation gives CASSYPTGRLTYEQYF.

The chain has TRBV28 and TRBJ1-1; TRBD1 might be the D (6 bases). This CDR3 spans 15 amino acids. CDR1 is MDHEN and CDR2 is SYDVKM in the germline V gene. V was shortened by 2 bases and J by 3 bases, with 13 bases between the two germline ends. CDR3 nucleotide sequence: TGTGCCAGCAGTTTAGGGGATAACAGGGACACTGAAGCTTTCTTT. As protein: CASSLGDNRDTEAFF.

This clone appeared once. The chain is built from TRBV25-1 and TRBJ2-6; 10 bases are a match to TRBD1. V lost 7 bases, J lost 1 base, and 7 bases stayed unmatched. The CDR3 consists of 17 residues. Germline CDR1 and CDR2: MGHDK and SYGVNS. Here the CDR3 DNA reads TGTGCCAGCACGGGACAGGGGAGAGTTTCTGGGGCCAACGTCCTGACTTTC. As protein: CASTGQGRVSGANVLTF.

In its sample, this clone was seen a few times. The chain recombines TRBV6-4 with TRBJ2-6; 7 bases match TRBD1. The CDR3 totals 18 residues. V lost 5 bases, J lost 0 bases, and 10 bases stayed unmatched. The V gene's germline CDR1 is MRHNA and CDR2 SNTAGT. The CDR3, as DNA: TGTGCCAGCAGTCCCGGACAGGACAAATACTCTGGGGCCAACGTCCTGACTTTC. Protein: CASSPGQDKYSGANVLTF.

This chain links TRBV6-5 with TRBJ1-2; D not certain. V was clipped by 5 bases and J by 5 bases, with 15 bases between them. The V gene's germline CDR1 is MNHEY and CDR2 SVGAGI. This CDR3 spans 14 amino acids. The CDR3 DNA reads as TGTGCCAGCAGTCGAAACGGGATACGGTATGGCTACACCTTC. Encoded protein: CASSRNGIRYGYTF.